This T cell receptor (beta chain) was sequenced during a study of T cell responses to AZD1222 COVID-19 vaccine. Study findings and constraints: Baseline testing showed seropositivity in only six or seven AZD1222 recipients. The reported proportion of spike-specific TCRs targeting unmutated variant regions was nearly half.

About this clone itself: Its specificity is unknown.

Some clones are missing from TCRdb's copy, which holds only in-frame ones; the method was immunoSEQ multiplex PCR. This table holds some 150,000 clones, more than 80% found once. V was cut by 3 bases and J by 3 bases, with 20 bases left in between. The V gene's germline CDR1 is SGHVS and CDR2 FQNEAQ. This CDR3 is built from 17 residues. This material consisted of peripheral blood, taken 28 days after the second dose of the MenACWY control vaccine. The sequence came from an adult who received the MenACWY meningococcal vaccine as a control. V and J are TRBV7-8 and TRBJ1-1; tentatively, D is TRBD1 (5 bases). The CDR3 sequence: CASSFPFGGVKDTEAFF. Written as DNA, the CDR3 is TGTGCCAGCAGCTTCCCTTTCGGAGGGGTGAAGGACACTGAAGCTTTCTTT.